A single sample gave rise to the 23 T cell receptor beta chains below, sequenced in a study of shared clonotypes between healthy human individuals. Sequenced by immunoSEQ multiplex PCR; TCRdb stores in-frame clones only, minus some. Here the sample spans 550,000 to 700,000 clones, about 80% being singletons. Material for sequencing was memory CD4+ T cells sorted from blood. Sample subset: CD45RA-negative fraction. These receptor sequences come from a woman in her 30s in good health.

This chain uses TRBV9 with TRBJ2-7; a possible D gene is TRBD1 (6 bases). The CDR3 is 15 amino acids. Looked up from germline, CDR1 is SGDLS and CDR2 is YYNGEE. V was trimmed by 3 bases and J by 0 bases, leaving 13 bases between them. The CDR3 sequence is CASSASWDNSYEQYF. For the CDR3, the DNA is TGTGCCAGCAGCGCCTCCTGGGACAACTCCTACGAGCAGTACTTC.

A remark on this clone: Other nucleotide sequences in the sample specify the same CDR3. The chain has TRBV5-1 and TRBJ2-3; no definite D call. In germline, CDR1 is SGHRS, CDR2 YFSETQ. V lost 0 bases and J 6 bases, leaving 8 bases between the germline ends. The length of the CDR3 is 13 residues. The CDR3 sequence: CASSLGGTDTQYF. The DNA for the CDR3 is TGCGCCAGCAGCTTGGGAGGAACCGATACGCAGTATTTT.

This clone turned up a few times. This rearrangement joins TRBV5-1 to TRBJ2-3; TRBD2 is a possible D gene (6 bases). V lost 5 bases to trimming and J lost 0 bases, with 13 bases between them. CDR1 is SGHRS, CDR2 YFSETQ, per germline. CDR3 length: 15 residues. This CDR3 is CASSSEGLSTDTQYF. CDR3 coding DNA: TGCGCCAGCAGTTCGGAGGGCCTTAGCACAGATACGCAGTATTTT.

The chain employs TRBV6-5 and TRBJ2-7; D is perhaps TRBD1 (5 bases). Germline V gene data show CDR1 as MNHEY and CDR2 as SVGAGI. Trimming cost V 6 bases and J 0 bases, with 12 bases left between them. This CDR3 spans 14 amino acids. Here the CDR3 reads CASRDTLSSYEQYF. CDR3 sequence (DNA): TGTGCCAGCAGGGACACGCTGAGCTCCTACGAGCAGTACTTC.

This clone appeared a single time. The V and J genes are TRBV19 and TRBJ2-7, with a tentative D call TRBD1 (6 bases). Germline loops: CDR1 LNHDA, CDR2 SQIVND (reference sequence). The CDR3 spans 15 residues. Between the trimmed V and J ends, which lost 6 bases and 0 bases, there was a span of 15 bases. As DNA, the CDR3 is TGTGCCAGTAGAAAAACCGGGACAAACTCCTACGAGCAGTACTTC. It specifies CASRKTGTNSYEQYF.

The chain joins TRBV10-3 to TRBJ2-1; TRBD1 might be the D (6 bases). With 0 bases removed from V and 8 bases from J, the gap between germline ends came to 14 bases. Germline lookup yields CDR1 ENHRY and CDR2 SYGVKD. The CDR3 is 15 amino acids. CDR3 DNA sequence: TGTGCCATCAGTGAGTCTAGGACAGCCGGGGATGAGCAGTTCTTC. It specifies CAISESRTAGDEQFF.

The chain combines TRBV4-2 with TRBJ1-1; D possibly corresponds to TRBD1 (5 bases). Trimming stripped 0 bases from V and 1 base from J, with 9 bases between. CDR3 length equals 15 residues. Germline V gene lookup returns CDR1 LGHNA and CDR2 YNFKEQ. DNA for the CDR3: TGTGCCAGCAGCCAAGATGAGGGGACGAACACTGAAGCTTTCTTT. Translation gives CASSQDEGTNTEAFF.

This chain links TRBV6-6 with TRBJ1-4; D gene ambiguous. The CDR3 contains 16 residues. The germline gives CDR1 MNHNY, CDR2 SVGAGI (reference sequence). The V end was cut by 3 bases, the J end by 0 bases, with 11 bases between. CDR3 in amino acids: CASSYRSPATNEKLFF. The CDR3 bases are TGTGCCAGCAGTTATAGGAGCCCCGCAACTAATGAAAAACTGTTTTTT.

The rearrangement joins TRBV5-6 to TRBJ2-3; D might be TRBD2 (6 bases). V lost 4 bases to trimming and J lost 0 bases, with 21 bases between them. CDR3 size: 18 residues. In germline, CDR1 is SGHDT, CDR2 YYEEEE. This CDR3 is CASSRVRSLALSTDTQYF. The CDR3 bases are TGTGCCAGCAGCCGCGTCCGCTCCCTAGCGTTGAGCACAGATACGCAGTATTTT.

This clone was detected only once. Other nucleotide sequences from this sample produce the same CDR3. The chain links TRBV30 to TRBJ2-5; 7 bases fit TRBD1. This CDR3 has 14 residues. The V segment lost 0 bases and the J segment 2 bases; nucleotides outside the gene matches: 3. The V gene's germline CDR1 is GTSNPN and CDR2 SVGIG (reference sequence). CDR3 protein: CAWSVRGQQETQYF. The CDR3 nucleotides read TGTGCCTGGAGTGTACGGGGACAGCAAGAGACCCAGTACTTC.

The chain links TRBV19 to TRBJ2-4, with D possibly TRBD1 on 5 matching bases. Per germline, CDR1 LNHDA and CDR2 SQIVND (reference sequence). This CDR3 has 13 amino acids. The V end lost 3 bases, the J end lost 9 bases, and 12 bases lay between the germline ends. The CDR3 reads CASSMSQGGIQYF. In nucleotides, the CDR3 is TGTGCCAGTAGTATGTCTCAGGGCGGCATTCAGTACTTC.

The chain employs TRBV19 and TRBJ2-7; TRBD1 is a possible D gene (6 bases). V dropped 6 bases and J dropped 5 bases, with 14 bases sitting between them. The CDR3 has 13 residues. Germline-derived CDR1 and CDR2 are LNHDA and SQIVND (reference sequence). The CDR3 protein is CASRGGQGNEQYF. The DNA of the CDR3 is TGTGCCAGTAGGGGTGGGCAGGGGAACGAGCAGTACTTC. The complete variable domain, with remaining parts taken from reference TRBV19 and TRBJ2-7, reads DGGITQSPKYLFRKEGQNVTLSCEQNLNHDAMYWYRQDPGQGLRLIYYSQIVNDFQKGDIAEGYSVSREKKESFPLTVTSAQKNPTAFYLCASRGGQGNEQYFGPGTRLTVT.

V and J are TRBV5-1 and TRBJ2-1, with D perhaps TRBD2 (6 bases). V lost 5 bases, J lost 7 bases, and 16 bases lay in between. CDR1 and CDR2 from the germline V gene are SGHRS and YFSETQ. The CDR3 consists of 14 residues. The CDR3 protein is CASSPGTHWNEQFF. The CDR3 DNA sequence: TGCGCCAGCAGTCCCGGGACTCATTGGAATGAGCAGTTCTTC.

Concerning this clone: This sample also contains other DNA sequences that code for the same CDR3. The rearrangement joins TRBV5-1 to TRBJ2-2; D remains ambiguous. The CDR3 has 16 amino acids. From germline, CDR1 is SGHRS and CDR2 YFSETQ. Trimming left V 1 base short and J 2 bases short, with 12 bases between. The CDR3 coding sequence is TGCGCCAGCAGCTTGAGTACGTCAGCCAACACCGGGGAGCTGTTTTTT. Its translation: CASSLSTSANTGELFF.

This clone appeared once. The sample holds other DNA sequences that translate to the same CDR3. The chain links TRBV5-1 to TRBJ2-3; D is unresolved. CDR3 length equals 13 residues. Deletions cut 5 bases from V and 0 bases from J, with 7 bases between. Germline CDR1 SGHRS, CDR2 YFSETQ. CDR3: CASRVTSTDTQYF. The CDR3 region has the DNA TGCGCCAGCAGGGTGACTAGCACAGATACGCAGTATTTT.

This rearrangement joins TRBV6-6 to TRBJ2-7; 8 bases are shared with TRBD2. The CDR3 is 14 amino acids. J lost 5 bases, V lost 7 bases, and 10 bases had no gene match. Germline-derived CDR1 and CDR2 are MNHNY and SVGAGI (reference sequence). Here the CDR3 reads CASNNPGGFHEQYF. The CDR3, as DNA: TGTGCCAGCAATAATCCGGGAGGGTTCCACGAGCAGTACTTC.

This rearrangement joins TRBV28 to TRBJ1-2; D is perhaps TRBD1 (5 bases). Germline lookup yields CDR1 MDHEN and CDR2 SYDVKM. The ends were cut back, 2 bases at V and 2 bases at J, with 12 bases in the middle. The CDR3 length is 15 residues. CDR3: CASSLGVGTNYGYTF. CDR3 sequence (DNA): TGTGCCAGCAGTTTAGGAGTCGGGACCAACTATGGCTACACCTTC.

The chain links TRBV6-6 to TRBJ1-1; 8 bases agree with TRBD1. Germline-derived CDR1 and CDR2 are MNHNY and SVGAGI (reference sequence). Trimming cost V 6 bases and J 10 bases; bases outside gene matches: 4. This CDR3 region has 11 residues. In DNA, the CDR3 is TGTGCCAGCAGACGACAGGGGAGAGCTTTCTTT. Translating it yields CASRRQGRAFF.

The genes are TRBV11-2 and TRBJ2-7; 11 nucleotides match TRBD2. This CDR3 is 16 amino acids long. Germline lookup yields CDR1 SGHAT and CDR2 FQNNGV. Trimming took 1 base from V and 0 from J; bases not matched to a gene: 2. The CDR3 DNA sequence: TGTGCCAGCAGCTTAGGGGGACTAGCGGCCTCCTACGAGCAGTACTTC. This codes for CASSLGGLAASYEQYF. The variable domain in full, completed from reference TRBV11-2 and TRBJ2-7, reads EAGVAQSPRYKIIEKRQSVAFWCNPISGHATLYWYQQILGQGPKLLIQFQNNGVVDDSQLPKDRFSAERLKGVDSTLKIQPAKLEDSAVYLCASSLGGLAASYEQYFGPGTRLTVT.

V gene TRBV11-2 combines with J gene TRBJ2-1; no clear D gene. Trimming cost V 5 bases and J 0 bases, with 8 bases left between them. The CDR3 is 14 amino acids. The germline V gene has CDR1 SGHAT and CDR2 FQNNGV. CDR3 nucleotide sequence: TGTGCCAGCAGCCTAAAGAACTCCTACAATGAGCAGTTCTTC. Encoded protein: CASSLKNSYNEQFF.

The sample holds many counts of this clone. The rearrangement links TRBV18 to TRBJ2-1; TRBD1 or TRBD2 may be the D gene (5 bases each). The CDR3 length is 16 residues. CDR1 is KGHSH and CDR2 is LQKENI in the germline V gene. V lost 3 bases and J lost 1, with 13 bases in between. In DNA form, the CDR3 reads TGTGCCAGCTCACCCACCCCGGGGCAGTCCTACAATGAGCAGTTCTTC. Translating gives CASSPTPGQSYNEQFF.

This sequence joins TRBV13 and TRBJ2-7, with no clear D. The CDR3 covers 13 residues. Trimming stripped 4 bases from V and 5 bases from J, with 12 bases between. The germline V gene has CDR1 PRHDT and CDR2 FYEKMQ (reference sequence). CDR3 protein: CASSSPDRHEQYF. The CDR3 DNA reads TGTGCCAGCAGCTCCCCGGACCGGCACGAGCAGTACTTC.

The CDR3 sequence is CASSLTPSGRYEQYF. The CDR3 DNA follows: TGTGCCAGCAGCTTAACGCCTAGCGGAAGGTACGAGCAGTACTTC. The V call is TRBV7-3, the J call TRBJ2-7; TRBD2 agrees at 7 bases. The germline gives CDR1 SGHTA, CDR2 FQGTGA. The CDR3 consists of 15 residues. V trimming: 0 bases; J trimming: 4 bases; junction bases outside the gene matches: 6.